Each of the 18 T cell receptor beta chains below was sequenced from the same sample in a study of T cell responses to AZD1222 COVID-19 vaccine. The table came from immunoSEQ multiplex PCR; TCRdb's copy has only in-frame clones and leaves some out. Of approximately 76,000 clones in the sample, about 82% are singletons; the top ten hold approximately 2.8%. The sample in question was peripheral blood, obtained on day 0 of AZD1222 vaccination. All receptors derive from an adult in good health.

This clone has a single count. DNA for the CDR3: TGTGCCAGCAGCTTAGGTTACGAGCAGTACTTC. The encoded protein is CASSLGYEQYF. This chain links TRBV5-5 with TRBJ2-7; the D is unclear. CDR3 length: 11 amino acids. V lost 2 bases and J lost 4, with 4 bases in between. Germline CDR1 reads SGHKS; CDR2 reads YYEKEE (reference sequence).

The V gene is TRBV7-2, the J gene TRBJ2-3; 8 positions match TRBD2. J was trimmed by 6 bases and V by 3 bases; bases with no gene match: 11. Germline loops: CDR1 SGHTA, CDR2 FQGNSA. The CDR3 extends over 16 amino acids. For the CDR3, the DNA is TGTGCCAGCAGCTTTCCCCGACCAAGCGGGGGCGATACGCAGTATTTT. It encodes CASSFPRPSGGDTQYF.

The chain is built from TRBV7-2 and TRBJ2-7; TRBD2 matches 10 bases. The CDR3 is 16 amino acids. After removal of 0 bases from V and 2 bases from J, the junction contained 4 bases not matched to a gene. The germline V gene encodes CDR1 SGHTA and CDR2 FQGNSA. The CDR3 nucleotides read TGTGCCAGCAGCTTAGCCGGGACTAGCGAGGCCTACGAGCAGTACTTC. It codes for CASSLAGTSEAYEQYF.

This clone was found a few times. The chain carries TRBV11-3 and TRBJ2-3; D is perhaps TRBD2 (7 bases). The CDR3 loop spans 15 amino acids. Germline assignment: CDR1 SGHNT and CDR2 YENEEA. Between the trimmed V and J ends, which lost 1 base and 4 bases, there was a span of 12 bases. CDR3 nucleotide sequence: TGTGCCAGCAGCTTAGTGGGGGGGGCGTCAGATACGCAGTATTTT. It is translated as CASSLVGGASDTQYF. The variable domain in full, with the rest retrieved from reference TRBV11-3 and TRBJ2-3, is EAGVVQSPRYKIIEKKQPVAFWCNPISGHNTLYWYLQNLGQGPELLIRYENEEAVDDSQLPKDRFSAERLKGVDSTLKIQPAELGDSAVYLCASSLVGGASDTQYFGPGTRLTVL.

The rearrangement joins TRBV7-9 to TRBJ2-5; no firm D call. The CDR3 has 11 amino acids. Trimming stripped 10 bases from V and 5 bases from J, with 11 bases between. Germline-derived CDR1 and CDR2 are SEHNR and FQNEAQ (reference sequence). CDR3 residues: CATAGEETQYF. The CDR3 DNA is TGTGCCACCGCTGGAGAGGAGACCCAGTACTTC.

This chain connects TRBV2 to TRBJ2-7, with a possible D match to TRBD2 (6 bases). V lost 8 bases, J lost 1 base, and 9 bases lay in between. Germline V gene sequence: CDR1 SNHLY, CDR2 FYNNEI. This CDR3 comprises 12 residues. The CDR3, as DNA: TGTGCCAGCGGGGAGGCGTCCTACGAGCAGTACTTC. Protein: CASGEASYEQYF. Filled out from reference TRBV2 and TRBJ2-7, the complete variable domain reads EPEVTQTPSHQVTQMGQEVILRCVPISNHLYFYWYRQILGQKVEFLVSFYNNEISEKSEIFDDQFSVERPDGSNFTLKIRSTKLEDSAMYFCASGEASYEQYFGPGTRLTVT.

The rearrangement uses TRBV14 and TRBJ2-7, with unresolved D. There are 12 residues in the CDR3. V lost 3 bases to trimming and J lost 6 bases, with 9 bases between them. CDR1 and CDR2 (germline): SGHDN, FVKESK. The CDR3 loop reads CASSQGFSEQYF. The CDR3 nucleotides read TGTGCCAGCAGCCAGGGGTTCTCCGAGCAGTACTTC.

This chain uses TRBV10-3 with TRBJ1-6; perhaps TRBD1 as D (5 bases). This CDR3 region has 11 residues. V lost 2 bases and J 12 bases, leaving 5 bases between the germline ends. Germline V gene lookup returns CDR1 ENHRY and CDR2 SYGVKD. CDR3 loop: CAISEGGPLHF. The CDR3 DNA reads as TGTGCCATCAGTGAGGGGGGACCCCTCCACTTT.

V usage is TRBV19 and J usage is TRBJ2-1; maybe TRBD2 (5 bases). The CDR3 spans 12 residues. From germline, CDR1 is LNHDA and CDR2 SQIVND (reference sequence). Trimming took 3 bases from V and 13 from J, leaving 13 bases between them. CDR3 nucleotide sequence: TGTGCCAGTAGTATTATAAGAGGGTTTCAGTTCTTC. It is translated as CASSIIRGFQFF.

The CDR3 DNA reads TGTGCCAGCATCCAGGATAGCGGCTACACAGATACGCAGTATTTT. Its protein product is CASIQDSGYTDTQYF. This sequence joins TRBV7-2 and TRBJ2-3; tentatively, D is TRBD2 (6 bases). V was clipped by 7 bases and J by 2 bases, with 16 bases between them. The CDR3 length is 15 residues. Per the germline V gene, CDR1 is SGHTA and CDR2 is FQGNSA.

This clone was seen only once. The chain combines TRBV2 with TRBJ1-2, with 8 bases fitting TRBD1. The V gene's germline CDR1 is SNHLY and CDR2 FYNNEI. The junction had 7 bases not matched to a gene; V was cut back by 3 bases and J by 4 bases. The CDR3 runs 15 residues. The CDR3 region is CASSDGRGRGYGYTF. The CDR3 DNA follows: TGTGCCAGCAGTGATGGCAGGGGGCGAGGCTATGGCTACACCTTC.

V is TRBV7-9 and J is TRBJ2-7, with 8 bases identical to TRBD2. The CDR3 sequence is 14 residues long. Germline V gives CDR1 SEHNR, CDR2 FQNEAQ (reference sequence). V trimming: 5 bases; J trimming: 3 bases; junction bases outside the gene matches: 6. CDR3 sequence reads: CASSVAGGRYEQYF. The CDR3 coding sequence is TGTGCCAGCAGCGTGGCGGGGGGACGCTACGAGCAGTACTTC.

The CDR3 reads CASSQYSGGPYEQYF. CDR3 nucleotide sequence: TGTGCCAGCAGCCAATATTCAGGCGGTCCCTACGAGCAGTACTTC. J is TRBJ2-7 and V is TRBV4-2; D unclear. Trimming left V 2 bases short and J 2 bases short, with 13 bases between. Germline V gene sequence: CDR1 LGHNA, CDR2 YNFKEQ. This CDR3 has 15 residues.

The CDR3 DNA reads TGTGCCAGCAGCCCCCCCTCAGGGAACGAGCAGTACTTC. This translates into CASSPPSGNEQYF. The chain recombines TRBV7-2 with TRBJ2-7; maybe TRBD1 (5 bases). Between the trimmed V and J ends, which lost 5 bases and 5 bases, there was a span of 13 bases. The CDR3 totals 13 residues. CDR1 and CDR2 (germline): SGHTA, FQGNSA.

The rearrangement uses TRBV24-1 and TRBJ2-1; D perhaps matches TRBD2 (7 bases). Germline-derived CDR1 and CDR2 are KGHDR and SFDVKD. The CDR3 is 13 residues long. V lost 5 bases to trimming and J lost 8 bases, with 12 bases between them. DNA for the CDR3: TGTGCCACCAGTGGAGGGGGGGGCGATGAGCAGTTCTTC. This translates into CATSGGGGDEQFF.

The chain recombines TRBV6-5 with TRBJ2-7; 7 positions agree with TRBD1. Unmatched junction bases numbered 0, after V lost 8 bases and J lost 2 bases. Germline V gives CDR1 MNHEY, CDR2 SVGAGI. The CDR3 length is 11 residues. In DNA form, the CDR3 reads TGTGCCAGCGGACAGGCCTACGAGCAGTACTTC. As protein: CASGQAYEQYF.

This clone was recorded only once. The CDR3 is CAISEGGEALRNTIYF. The CDR3 DNA sequence: TGTGCCATCAGTGAGGGAGGGGAGGCATTAAGAAACACCATATATTTT. The chain is built from TRBV10-3 and TRBJ1-3, with D maybe TRBD1 (5 bases). V was clipped by 2 bases and J by 5 bases, with 16 bases between them. Germline V gives CDR1 ENHRY, CDR2 SYGVKD. The CDR3 loop spans 16 amino acids.

The chain employs TRBV6-1 and TRBJ1-1; D unclear. The CDR3 consists of 12 residues. Germline V gives CDR1 MNHNS, CDR2 SASEGT. V lost 3 bases to trimming and J lost 5 bases, with 7 bases between them. CDR3 residues: CASSESRTEAFF. The CDR3 DNA is TGTGCCAGCAGTGAGAGCCGGACTGAAGCTTTCTTT.